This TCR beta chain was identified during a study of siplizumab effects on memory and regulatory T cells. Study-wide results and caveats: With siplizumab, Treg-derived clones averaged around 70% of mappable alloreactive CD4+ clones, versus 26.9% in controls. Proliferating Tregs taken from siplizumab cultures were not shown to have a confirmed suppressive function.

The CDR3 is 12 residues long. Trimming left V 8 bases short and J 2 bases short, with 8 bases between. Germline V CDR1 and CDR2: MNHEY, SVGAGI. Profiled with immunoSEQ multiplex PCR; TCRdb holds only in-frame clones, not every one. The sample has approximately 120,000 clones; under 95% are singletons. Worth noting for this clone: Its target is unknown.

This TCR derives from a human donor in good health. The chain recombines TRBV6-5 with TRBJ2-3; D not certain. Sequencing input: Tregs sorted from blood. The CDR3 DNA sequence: TGTGCCAGCCGGTCTTACACAGATACGCAGTATTTT. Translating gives CASRSYTDTQYF.